This T cell receptor beta chain was recorded in a study of blood T cell repertoires in COVID-19. For the study at large: The United States, Italy and Spain provided the acute and convalescent COVID-19 samples.

This study enrolled people aged about 18 to 100 from around 26 US geographic areas. Grouping used clinical history reported by participants in a survey and questionnaire. Profiling relied on immunoSEQ multiplex PCR, and the TCRdb table lists in-frame clones only, not all of them. Of approximately 280,000 clones listed, around 85% are singletons. The junction had 3 bases not matched to a gene; V was cut back by 7 bases and J by 0 bases. The CDR3 is 14 amino acids. Germline lookup yields CDR1 ENHRY and CDR2 SYGVKD. The rearrangement joins TRBV10-3 to TRBJ1-5, with 7 bases matching TRBD1. The sample consisted of PBMCs or T cells enriched from blood (not recorded which). This sequence was found in a woman between 45 and 65 years old who had recovered from COVID-19. CDR3 nucleotide sequence: TGTGCCATCAACGACAGGGCTAGCAATCAGCCCCAGCATTTT. This gives the protein CAINDRASNQPQHF.